A single sample gave rise to the 12 T cell receptor beta chains below, sequenced in a study of T cells in Graves' hyperthyroidism and ophthalmopathy. Researchers amplified the TCR beta CDR3 regions from RNA transcripts. HTBI primers were used for first-round RT-PCR of the TCR CDR3. TCRdb analysed the multiplex PCR reads with MiXCR anew, one entry per CDR3 protein. The data hold 500,000 to 750,000 distinct CDR3 sequences, with 46% observed a single time. Sequenced material: peripheral blood or thyroid tissue (not recorded which). These receptors were obtained from a woman between 18 and 29 years old with Graves' hyperthyroidism.

The genes are TRBV20-1 and TRBJ2-7; 7 bases line up with TRBD1. The CDR3 is made up of 14 amino acids. V gave up 6 bases and J gave up 4 bases; unmatched junction bases: 12. In germline, CDR1 is DFQATT, CDR2 SNEGSKA (reference sequence). In nucleotides, the CDR3 is TGCAGTGCCACGACCCCCAGGGGGACGTACGAGCAGTACTTC. Translating gives CSATTPRGTYEQYF.

The rearrangement links TRBV13 to TRBJ2-5; 7 nucleotides line up with TRBD2. There are 16 residues in the CDR3. V lost 4 bases and J lost 5; bases outside the gene matches: 13. From germline, CDR1 is PRHDT and CDR2 FYEKMQ (reference sequence). CDR3 bases: TGTGCCAGCAGCTATTCCCTGGGGAGGGGATATGAGACCCAGTACTTC. Protein sequence: CASSYSLGRGYETQYF.

This clonotype was seen once. The chain links TRBV20-1 to TRBJ1-5; perhaps TRBD1 as D (5 bases). CDR1 and CDR2 from the germline V gene are DFQATT and SNEGSKA (reference sequence). This CDR3 contains 15 residues. V was shortened by 1 base and J by 6 bases, with 16 bases between the two germline ends. CDR3 residues: CSARVGGSFSQPQHF. Here the CDR3 DNA reads TGCAGTGCTAGAGTCGGGGGGAGTTTTAGTCAGCCCCAGCATTTT.

In this sample, this clonotype turned up many times. V gene TRBV29-1 combines with J gene TRBJ1-2; 7 positions agree with TRBD1. Germline CDR1 and CDR2: SQVTM and ANQGSEA. With V trimmed by 3 bases and J by 8 bases, 6 bases remained unmatched. The length of the CDR3 is 12 residues. The CDR3 bases are TGCAGCGTTGAGGACAGGCCTTTGGGCTACACCTTC. Its translation is CSVEDRPLGYTF.

As DNA, the CDR3 is TGTGCCAGCAGCAAAAGGACAGCGGACAATGAGCAGTTCTTC. This translates into CASSKRTADNEQFF. The V and J genes are TRBV7-3 and TRBJ2-1; weak D call: TRBD1 (6 bases). Trimming shortened V by 5 bases and J by 5 bases, and 13 bases separated the two germline ends. The CDR3 is 14 residues long. Germline CDR1 is SGHTA and CDR2 is FQGTGA. The full variable domain, its missing parts supplied by reference TRBV7-3 and TRBJ2-1, is GAGVSQTPSNKVTEKGKYVELRCDPISGHTALYWYRQSLGQGPEFLIYFQGTGAADDSGLPNDRFFAVRPEGSVSTLKIQRTERGDSAVYLCASSKRTADNEQFFGPGTRLTVL.

The rearrangement joins TRBV27 to TRBJ1-5; weak D call: TRBD1 (6 bases). The CDR3 covers 19 residues. Trimming cost V 5 bases and J 2 bases, with 25 bases left between them. Germline V gene lookup returns CDR1 MNHEY and CDR2 SMNVEV (reference sequence). CDR3 amino acids: CASSHYRLPGGFRNQPQHF. CDR3 DNA sequence: TGTGCCAGCAGTCATTATAGACTCCCTGGGGGCTTTCGCAATCAGCCCCAGCATTTT.

Details on this clonotype: A much larger clone differs from this one at a single base, so this may be a read error. The CDR3 protein is CASTPDRGETQYF. The CDR3 coding sequence is TGTGCCAGCACGCCCGACAGGGGAGAGACCCAGTACTTC. The V call is TRBV2, the J call TRBJ2-5, with 8 bases aligning to TRBD1. Germline CDR1 and CDR2: SNHLY and FYNNEI. The CDR3 has 13 residues. Trimming at V came to 7 bases and at J to 4 bases, leaving 5 bases not matched to a gene. The whole variable domain, remainder taken from reference TRBV2 and TRBJ2-5, is EPEVTQTPSHQVTQMGQEVILRCVPISNHLYFYWYRQILGQKVEFLVSFYNNEISEKSEIFDDQFSVERPDGSNFTLKIRSTKLEDSAMYFCASTPDRGETQYFGPGTRLLVL.

At least ten counts were recorded for this clonotype. This chain uses TRBV14 with TRBJ1-2; D possibly corresponds to TRBD1 (5 bases). The germline V and J ends were trimmed by 4 bases and 8 bases, with 23 bases remaining between them. The CDR3 contains 16 residues. CDR1 and CDR2 (germline): SGHDN, FVKESK. CDR3 sequence (DNA): TGTGCCAGCAGCCCCGCCGACCATGGCGGGGGAAGAGGCTACACCTTC. Its protein is CASSPADHGGGRGYTF.

This clonotype appeared once. V and J are TRBV20-1 and TRBJ1-2; D possibly corresponds to TRBD1 (6 bases). CDR1 is DFQATT and CDR2 is SNEGSKA in the germline V gene (reference sequence). The CDR3 is made up of 16 amino acids. V dropped 0 bases and J dropped 4 bases, with 18 bases sitting between them. CDR3 nucleotides: TGCAGTGCTAGAGATCCGGGCGGGGGCGCAATCTATGGCTACACCTTC. Protein product: CSARDPGGGAIYGYTF.

V usage is TRBV19 and J usage is TRBJ1-2, with TRBD1 matching over 8 bases. Looked up from germline, CDR1 is LNHDA and CDR2 is SQIVND (reference sequence). V shed 3 bases, J shed 6 bases, and the junction held 12 bases outside the gene matches. The CDR3 runs 16 residues. The CDR3 region is CASSIFGTGVPNGYTF. In DNA form, the CDR3 reads TGTGCCAGTAGTATTTTTGGGACAGGTGTCCCGAATGGCTACACCTTC.

This chain links TRBV7-9 with TRBJ2-3, with 11 nucleotides matching TRBD2. CDR1 is SEHNR and CDR2 is FQNEAQ in the germline V gene (reference sequence). The CDR3 contains 16 residues. Trimming cost V 1 base and J 3 bases; bases outside gene matches: 3. The CDR3 sequence is CASSLVSGRATDTQYF. CDR3 in DNA: TGTGCCAGCAGCTTAGTTAGCGGGAGGGCAACAGATACGCAGTATTTT. Looking up the rest from reference TRBV7-9 and TRBJ2-3 gives the full variable domain: DTGVSQNPRHKITKRGQNVTFRCDPISEHNRLYWYRQTLGQGPEFLTYFQNEAQLEKSRLLSDRFSAERPKGSFSTLEIQRTEQGDSAMYLCASSLVSGRATDTQYFGPGTRLTVL.

The table lists this clonotype with a few counts. The genes are TRBV30 and TRBJ1-5, with D perhaps TRBD1 (5 bases). V lost 0 bases and J 1 base, leaving 10 bases between the germline ends. Germline loops: CDR1 GTSNPN, CDR2 SVGIG (reference sequence). CDR3 length: 15 residues. Here the CDR3 DNA reads TGTGCCTGGAGTGTGGGGGGATGGAGCAATCAGCCCCAGCATTTT. It codes for CAWSVGGWSNQPQHF. Full variable domain (remainder filled in from reference TRBV30 and TRBJ1-5): SQTIHQWPATLVQPVGSPLSLECTVEGTSNPNLYWYRQAAGRGLQLLFYSVGIGQISSEVPQNLSASRPQDRQFILSSKKLLLSDSGFYLCAWSVGGWSNQPQHFGDGTRLSIL.